These 5 T cell receptor beta chains originate from one sample sequenced in a study of blood T cell repertoires in COVID-19. Assay: immunoSEQ multiplex PCR; the TCRdb copy retains only in-frame clones and omits some. The sample carries 70,000 or so clones, 88% recorded once. Sequenced input: peripheral blood. These receptors all come from a human donor in a cohort sampled during active COVID-19.

This clone was seen more than once but under ten times. The rearrangement uses TRBV7-9 and TRBJ1-1; 9 bases map to TRBD1. The J segment lost 0 bases and the V segment lost 5 bases, leaving 7 bases of the junction unmatched. Germline V gives CDR1 SEHNR, CDR2 FQNEAQ (reference sequence). The CDR3 spans 16 residues. As DNA, the CDR3 is TGTGCCAGCAGCCATTGGACAGGGGTCATGAACACTGAAGCTTTCTTT. Residues: CASSHWTGVMNTEAFF. The variable domain in full, with the rest retrieved from reference TRBV7-9 and TRBJ1-1, is DTGVSQNPRHKITKRGQNVTFRCDPISEHNRLYWYRQTLGQGPEFLTYFQNEAQLEKSRLLSDRFSAERPKGSFSTLEIQRTEQGDSAMYLCASSHWTGVMNTEAFFGQGTRLTVV.

This clone was picked up one time. The genes are TRBV19 and TRBJ1-5, with D hard to call. This CDR3 spans 12 amino acids. The V gene lost 8 bases and the J gene lost 7 bases, with 12 bases spanning the gap. Germline CDR1 reads LNHDA; CDR2 reads SQIVND (reference sequence). The CDR3 spells CASDDLVQPQHF. The CDR3 DNA reads TGTGCCAGTGACGACTTGGTGCAGCCCCAGCATTTT.

This chain uses TRBV6-5 with TRBJ2-1; possibly TRBD2 for D (5 bases). This CDR3 region has 14 residues. Germline assignment: CDR1 MNHEY and CDR2 SVGAGI. Trimming removed 5 bases from V and 1 base from J, with 9 bases in between. The DNA for the CDR3 is TGTGCCAGCAGTAATGGACTTTCCTACAATGAGCAGTTCTTC. Translated: CASSNGLSYNEQFF.

V and J are TRBV18 and TRBJ2-7; 8 bases line up with TRBD1. The CDR3 consists of 14 residues. J was trimmed by 3 bases and V by 6 bases; bases with no gene match: 7. Germline V gene sequence: CDR1 KGHSH, CDR2 LQKENI. CDR3 sequence: CASSEQGQVYEQYF. The CDR3 DNA reads as TGTGCCAGCTCCGAACAGGGACAGGTCTACGAGCAGTACTTC.

J is TRBJ2-6 and V is TRBV5-4; D ambiguous. This CDR3 contains 15 residues. Germline CDR1 reads SGHNT; CDR2 reads YYREEE (reference sequence). V dropped 0 bases and J dropped 1 base, with 5 bases sitting between them. The CDR3 DNA is TGTGCCAGCAGCTTGGGAGGATCTGGGGCCAACGTCCTGACTTTC. This codes for CASSLGGSGANVLTF.